This T cell receptor beta chain was documented in a study of long-term antiretroviral therapy in people with HIV. They ran version v3.0 of the immunoSEQ assay at survey level. Sequencing used immunoSEQ multiplex PCR; TCRdb keeps in-frame clones, though not all of them. The profile shows 25,000 to 35,000 clones, more than 95% of them singletons. The CDR3 covers 14 residues. Trimming cost V 4 bases and J 4 bases, with 13 bases left between them. Germline lookup yields CDR1 SGHRS and CDR2 YFSETQ. This receptor was identified in a man aged 25-40 years with HIV. The sequencing used unsorted PBMCs, collected 6.9 years after starting antiretroviral therapy. The V call is TRBV5-1, the J call TRBJ2-3; D might be TRBD2 (6 bases). CDR3 sequence: CASSRPGRPDTQYF. The DNA for the CDR3 is TGCGCCAGCAGCCGCCCGGGGAGGCCAGATACGCAGTATTTT.